Below, 25 T cell receptor beta chains from the same sample are listed, as sequenced in a study of PD-L1 blockade in urothelial cancer. Indicated time point: peripheral blood 6 weeks after treatment start. Some clones are missing from TCRdb's copy, which holds only in-frame ones; the method was immunoSEQ multiplex PCR. In the table there are approximately 110,000 clones, 80% to 95% of which are singletons. Sequenced here: PBMCs, sampled around atezolizumab (anti-PD-L1) treatment. The receptors derive from a man between 60 and 75 years old with urothelial cancer.

J is TRBJ2-5 and V is TRBV10-1, with D uncertain. V lost 5 bases and J lost 2, with 9 bases in between. The CDR3 spans 13 residues. CDR1 is WNHNN and CDR2 is SYGVQD in the germline V gene (reference sequence). This CDR3 reads CASSSGTQETQYF. The CDR3 DNA is TGCGCCAGCAGTTCAGGAACACAAGAGACCCAGTACTTC.

This clone was observed once. The gene calls are TRBV25-1 and TRBJ1-4; D uncertain. Germline V gene lookup returns CDR1 MGHDK and CDR2 SYGVNS. This CDR3 comprises 15 residues. Trimming pared 3 bases from V and 6 bases from J, leaving 14 bases between. The DNA for the CDR3 is TGTGCCAGCAGTGATCCTCGGCGGGGAGATGAAAAACTGTTTTTT. Amino acids: CASSDPRRGDEKLFF.

The gene calls are TRBV6-1 and TRBJ1-3; D remains ambiguous. The CDR3 is 13 amino acids. Germline values: CDR1 MNHNS, CDR2 SASEGT. The V and J ends lost 2 bases and 4 bases respectively, with 6 bases between them. The CDR3 here is CASSEIRGNTIYF. DNA of the CDR3: TGTGCCAGCAGTGAAATACGGGGAAACACCATATATTTT.

J is TRBJ2-5 and V is TRBV4-2, with no clear D. CDR1 LGHNA and CDR2 YNFKEQ come from the germline V gene. The CDR3 has 13 residues. Deletions cut 0 bases from V and 2 bases from J, with 4 bases between. In DNA, the CDR3 is TGTGCCAGCAGCCAAGATCGTCAAGAGACCCAGTACTTC. It is translated as CASSQDRQETQYF.

The chain combines TRBV2 with TRBJ1-1; 7 bases are shared with TRBD1. This CDR3 is built from 14 residues. Germline V lookup: CDR1 SNHLY, CDR2 FYNNEI. V lost 1 base and J lost 5; bases outside the gene matches: 4. The CDR3 DNA reads as TGTGCCAGCAGTGAAGAGGGGGCGTATACTGAAGCTTTCTTT. It codes for CASSEEGAYTEAFF.

This clone was found once. The J gene is TRBJ1-1, the V gene TRBV7-8; D is ambiguous. V lost 0 bases and J lost 11, with 7 bases in between. Germline V gene sequence: CDR1 SGHVS, CDR2 FQNEAQ. This CDR3 is 11 amino acids long. The DNA for the CDR3 is TGTGCCAGCAGCTTAGCAGGGAGCGCTTTCTTT. Protein sequence: CASSLAGSAFF.

The chain uses TRBV4-3 and TRBJ1-1, with 9 nucleotides matching TRBD1. V lost 3 bases to trimming and J lost 1 base; unmatched junction nucleotides: 3. CDR3 length: 15 amino acids. The germline gives CDR1 LGHNA, CDR2 YSLEER. CDR3 in amino acids: CASSHKDRGNTEAFF. Here the CDR3 DNA reads TGCGCCAGCAGCCATAAGGACAGGGGGAACACTGAAGCTTTCTTT.

The chain couples TRBV6-4 to TRBJ2-1, with 7 nucleotides matching TRBD2. CDR3 length: 13 residues. The ends lost 2 bases at V and 10 bases at J; junction bases unmatched: 5. Per the germline V gene, CDR1 is MRHNA and CDR2 is SNTAGT. CDR3 DNA: TGTGCCAGCAGTGACAGGGCGGGAGCCGAGCAGTTCTTC. Translating it yields CASSDRAGAEQFF.

The rearrangement uses TRBV29-1 and TRBJ2-5; TRBD1 might be the D (5 bases). Germline V gene sequence: CDR1 SQVTM, CDR2 ANQGSEA. With 7 bases removed from V and 5 bases from J, the gap between germline ends came to 26 bases. This CDR3 is 16 amino acids long. In DNA form, the CDR3 reads TGCAGCGGACAGAACCATGGCCGAACGAACAGGGAGACCCAGTACTTC. Translation gives CSGQNHGRTNRETQYF.

The chain carries TRBV6-5 and TRBJ1-1; TRBD1 matches at 8 bases. This CDR3 has 14 amino acids. V lost 6 bases, J lost 11 bases, and 14 bases stayed unmatched. The germline V gene has CDR1 MNHEY and CDR2 SVGAGI. CDR3 region: CASSRGQGVIGAFF. The CDR3 nucleotides read TGTGCCAGCAGCCGCGGACAGGGAGTCATTGGGGCTTTCTTT.

The chain joins TRBV6-1 to TRBJ1-4; maybe TRBD1 (5 bases). Germline-derived CDR1 and CDR2 are MNHNS and SASEGT. Between the trimmed V and J ends, which lost 8 bases and 3 bases, there was a span of 13 bases. The CDR3 totals 14 residues. The CDR3 DNA reads TGTGCCAGCGCAAGACAGCCAGCTAATGAAAAACTGTTTTTT. Translated: CASARQPANEKLFF.

The rearrangement links TRBV5-4 to TRBJ1-2; D perhaps matches TRBD1 (6 bases). Looked up from germline, CDR1 is SGHNT and CDR2 is YYREEE (reference sequence). The CDR3 covers 15 residues. Trimming left V 4 bases short and J 8 bases short, with 21 bases between. The DNA for the CDR3 is TGTGCCAGCAGCGGGGGCGGGGGATTCACTCGGGGCTACACCTTC. Amino acids: CASSGGGGFTRGYTF.

This clone was recorded only once. This chain links TRBV11-2 with TRBJ2-7, with 8 nucleotides matching TRBD1. Germline loops: CDR1 SGHAT, CDR2 FQNNGV. The trim removed 3 bases at V and 5 bases at J, leaving 6 bases unmatched. CDR3 size: 14 residues. In DNA, the CDR3 is TGTGCCAGCAGCTTTTGGCAGGGGGCCCACGAGCAGTACTTC. Translating it yields CASSFWQGAHEQYF.

A note on this clone: In the same sample, other DNA sequences code for this CDR3. This chain links TRBV5-1 with TRBJ2-7, with 7 bases lining up with TRBD2. The trim removed 0 bases at V and 0 bases at J, leaving 3 bases unmatched. CDR1 and CDR2 from the germline V gene are SGHRS and YFSETQ. The length of the CDR3 is 15 residues. For the CDR3, the DNA is TGCGCCAGCAGCTTGGAGGCTAGCGGCTCCTACGAGCAGTACTTC. Its protein is CASSLEASGSYEQYF. The full variable domain, in which reference TRBV5-1 and TRBJ2-7 provide the parts outside the CDR3, is KAGVTQTPRYLIKTRGQQVTLSCSPISGHRSVSWYQQTPGQGLQFLFEYFSETQRNKGNFPGRFSGRQFSNSRSEMNVSTLELGDSALYLCASSLEASGSYEQYFGPGTRLTVT.

The J gene is TRBJ2-7, the V gene TRBV11-2; 11 bases are a match to TRBD2. Trimming at V came to 5 bases and at J to 2 bases, leaving 11 bases not matched to a gene. The CDR3 runs 17 residues. Germline CDR1 reads SGHAT; CDR2 reads FQNNGV. The CDR3 loop is CASSPLKLAGEPYEQYF. The DNA for the CDR3 is TGTGCCAGCAGCCCCTTGAAACTAGCGGGGGAACCCTACGAGCAGTACTTC. The full variable domain, its missing parts supplied by reference TRBV11-2 and TRBJ2-7, is EAGVAQSPRYKIIEKRQSVAFWCNPISGHATLYWYQQILGQGPKLLIQFQNNGVVDDSQLPKDRFSAERLKGVDSTLKIQPAKLEDSAVYLCASSPLKLAGEPYEQYFGPGTRLTVT.

The chain has TRBV18 and TRBJ2-5; D gene unclear. The CDR3 has 14 amino acids. The V and J ends lost 2 bases and 3 bases respectively, with 10 bases between them. Germline CDR1 and CDR2: KGHSH and LQKENI. In nucleotides, the CDR3 is TGTGCCAGCTCACCATCACGGAGTAAAGAGACCCAGTACTTC. This sequence encodes CASSPSRSKETQYF.

The chain links TRBV4-2 to TRBJ1-3; D is unclear. The V and J ends lost 4 bases and 8 bases respectively, with 9 bases between them. This CDR3 comprises 12 residues. The germline gives CDR1 LGHNA, CDR2 YNFKEQ. CDR3 residues: CASSPPADTIYF. The CDR3 DNA sequence: TGTGCCAGCAGCCCCCCTGCGGACACCATATATTTT.

This clone was seen once. The chain couples TRBV6-1 to TRBJ1-2; D not certain. V was pared by 0 bases and J by 2 bases, with 7 bases between. CDR3 length: 14 residues. The germline CDR1 and CDR2 sequences are MNHNS and SASEGT. The CDR3 bases are TGTGCCAGCAGTGAAGCCAACAGCAACTATGGCTACACCTTC. Translating gives CASSEANSNYGYTF.

This chain links TRBV4-3 with TRBJ2-7; 9 positions agree with TRBD1. Per the germline V gene, CDR1 is LGHNA and CDR2 is YSLEER. The V and J ends lost 2 bases and 3 bases, in that order; junction bases with no gene match: 5. The CDR3 length is 15 residues. CDR3 protein: CASSQTGTGNYEQYF. The CDR3 DNA reads as TGCGCCAGCAGCCAAACCGGGACAGGGAACTACGAGCAGTACTTC.

This clone was observed once. The chain couples TRBV18 to TRBJ2-2, with a possible D match to TRBD1 (7 bases). V lost 3 bases to trimming and J lost 7 bases, with 18 bases between them. From germline, CDR1 is KGHSH and CDR2 LQKENI. This CDR3 comprises 16 residues. The CDR3 DNA follows: TGTGCCAGCTCACCGCGACAGGGAGGCACGGGCGGGGAGCTGTTTTTT. It encodes CASSPRQGGTGGELFF.

The rearrangement joins TRBV28 to TRBJ2-5; a possible D gene is TRBD1 (5 bases). Trimming took off 6 bases at V and 5 bases at J, with 19 bases between the two ends. CDR1 is MDHEN, CDR2 SYDVKM, per germline. The CDR3 contains 15 residues. The CDR3 loop is CASSPAGPGVETQYF. The CDR3, as DNA: TGTGCCAGCAGCCCCGCAGGGCCTGGAGTCGAGACCCAGTACTTC.

CDR3 in DNA: TGTGCCAGCAGTTTACCCACTAGCGGGAGGTCTCAGGAGCAGTTCTTC. It encodes CASSLPTSGRSQEQFF. V gene TRBV28 combines with J gene TRBJ2-1, with 12 bases that match TRBD2. CDR1 and CDR2 (germline): MDHEN, SYDVKM. The CDR3 is 16 amino acids. J was trimmed by 10 bases and V by 2 bases; bases with no gene match: 9.

The chain has TRBV6-1 and TRBJ2-1, with 10 bases aligning to TRBD2. Germline lookup yields CDR1 MNHNS and CDR2 SASEGT. The V gene end was trimmed by 4 bases and the J gene end by 0 bases; junction bases not matched to a gene: 9. The CDR3 contains 18 residues. CDR3 sequence: CASSAVIAGGSSYNEQFF. CDR3 bases: TGTGCCAGCAGTGCCGTCATAGCGGGAGGCAGCTCCTACAATGAGCAGTTCTTC.

V and J are TRBV5-1 and TRBJ2-1, with 11 bases matching TRBD2. J was trimmed by 2 bases and V by 4 bases; bases with no gene match: 8. The CDR3 loop spans 17 amino acids. Germline V gives CDR1 SGHRS, CDR2 YFSETQ. The CDR3 DNA is TGCGCCAGCAGCCCCCGTATTAGCGGGAGGGCCTACAATGAGCAGTTCTTC. Amino acid sequence: CASSPRISGRAYNEQFF.

The J gene is TRBJ2-7, the V gene TRBV5-6; 10 bases are a match to TRBD2. Germline CDR1 reads SGHDT; CDR2 reads YYEEEE. The junction had 0 bases not matched to a gene; V was cut back by 0 bases and J by 3 bases. The CDR3 contains 14 residues. CDR3 loop: CASSLGTSGYEQYF. CDR3 DNA: TGTGCCAGCAGCTTGGGGACTAGCGGCTACGAGCAGTACTTC.